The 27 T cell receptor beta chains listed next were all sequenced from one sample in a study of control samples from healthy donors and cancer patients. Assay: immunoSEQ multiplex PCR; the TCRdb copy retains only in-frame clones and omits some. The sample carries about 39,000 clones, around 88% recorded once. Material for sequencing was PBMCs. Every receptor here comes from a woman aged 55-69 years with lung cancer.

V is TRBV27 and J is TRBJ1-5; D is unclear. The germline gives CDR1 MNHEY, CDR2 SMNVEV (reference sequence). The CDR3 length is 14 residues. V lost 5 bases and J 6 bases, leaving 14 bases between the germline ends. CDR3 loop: CASSALGLGQPQHF. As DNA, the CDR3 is TGTGCCAGCAGTGCCCTGGGGTTGGGTCAGCCCCAGCATTTT.

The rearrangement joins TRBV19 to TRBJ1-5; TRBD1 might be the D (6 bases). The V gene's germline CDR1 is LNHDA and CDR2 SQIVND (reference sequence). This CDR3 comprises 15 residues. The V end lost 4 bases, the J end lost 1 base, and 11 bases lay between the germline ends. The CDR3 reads CASSTQGRSNQPQHF. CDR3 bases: TGTGCCAGTAGTACACAGGGAAGGAGCAATCAGCCCCAGCATTTT.

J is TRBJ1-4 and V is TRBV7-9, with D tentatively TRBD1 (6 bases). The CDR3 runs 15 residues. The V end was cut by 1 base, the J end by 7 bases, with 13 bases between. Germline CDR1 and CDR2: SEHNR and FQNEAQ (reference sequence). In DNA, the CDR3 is TGTGCCAGCAGCTTAGGGGGGCCAGGGCCTGAAAAACTGTTTTTT. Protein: CASSLGGPGPEKLFF.

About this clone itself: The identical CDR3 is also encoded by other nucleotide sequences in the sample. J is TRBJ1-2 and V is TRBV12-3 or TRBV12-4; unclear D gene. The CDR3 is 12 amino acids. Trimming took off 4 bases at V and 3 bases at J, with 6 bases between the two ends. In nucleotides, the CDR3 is TGTGCCAGCAGTTCCGGGCACTATGGCTACACCTTC. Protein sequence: CASSSGHYGYTF.

This chain's CDR3 is CASSQVEGEQYF. DNA for the CDR3: TGTGCCAGCAGCCAAGTAGAGGGGGAGCAGTACTTC. This chain joins TRBV14 and TRBJ2-7; tentatively, D is TRBD1 or TRBD2 (5 bases each). The CDR3 is 12 amino acids. V lost 1 base and J lost 7, with 8 bases in between. Germline CDR1 is SGHDN and CDR2 is FVKESK. The full variable domain, in which reference TRBV14 and TRBJ2-7 provide the parts outside the CDR3, is EAGVTQFPSHSVIEKGQTVTLRCDPISGHDNLYWYRRVMGKEIKFLLHFVKESKQDESGMPNNRFLAERTGGTYSTLKVQPAELEDSGVYFCASSQVEGEQYFGPGTRLTVT.

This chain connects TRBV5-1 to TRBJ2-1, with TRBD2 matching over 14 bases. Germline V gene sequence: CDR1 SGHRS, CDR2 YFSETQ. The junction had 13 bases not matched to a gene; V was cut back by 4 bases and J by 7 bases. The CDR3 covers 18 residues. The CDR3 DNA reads TGCGCCAGCAGCCTAGAGACTAGCGGGAGGGTGGTTGGGAATGAGCAGTTCTTC. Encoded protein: CASSLETSGRVVGNEQFF.

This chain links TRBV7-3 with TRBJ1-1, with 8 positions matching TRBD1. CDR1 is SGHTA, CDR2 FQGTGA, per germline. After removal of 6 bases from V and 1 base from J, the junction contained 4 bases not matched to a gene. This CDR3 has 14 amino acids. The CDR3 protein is CASSTGGWNTEAFF. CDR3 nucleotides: TGTGCCAGCAGTACAGGGGGTTGGAACACTGAAGCTTTCTTT.

Here the CDR3 reads CASSLQGADQPQHF. In nucleotides, the CDR3 is TGTGCCAGCAGTTTACAGGGGGCGGATCAGCCCCAGCATTTT. The V call is TRBV6-5, the J call TRBJ1-5; 9 bases match TRBD1. V trimming: 4 bases; J trimming: 5 bases; junction bases outside the gene matches: 3. This CDR3 contains 14 residues. In germline, CDR1 is MNHEY, CDR2 SVGAGI.

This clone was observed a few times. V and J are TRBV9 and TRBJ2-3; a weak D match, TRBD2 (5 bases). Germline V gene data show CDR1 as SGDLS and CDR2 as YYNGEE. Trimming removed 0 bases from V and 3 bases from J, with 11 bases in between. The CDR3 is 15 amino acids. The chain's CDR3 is CASSVAGLGTDTQYF. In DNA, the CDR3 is TGTGCCAGCAGCGTAGCGGGGTTGGGTACAGATACGCAGTATTTT.

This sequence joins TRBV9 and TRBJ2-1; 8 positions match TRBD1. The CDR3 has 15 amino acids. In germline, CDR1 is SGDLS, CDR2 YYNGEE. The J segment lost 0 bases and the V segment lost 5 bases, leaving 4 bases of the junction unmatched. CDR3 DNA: TGTGCCAGCAGAGATACAGGGGGCTCCTACAATGAGCAGTTCTTC. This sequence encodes CASRDTGGSYNEQFF. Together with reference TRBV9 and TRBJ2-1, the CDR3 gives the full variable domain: DSGVTQTPKHLITATGQRVTLRCSPRSGDLSVYWYQQSLDQGLQFLIQYYNGEERAKGNILERFSAQQFPDLHSELNLSSLELGDSALYFCASRDTGGSYNEQFFGPGTRLTVL.

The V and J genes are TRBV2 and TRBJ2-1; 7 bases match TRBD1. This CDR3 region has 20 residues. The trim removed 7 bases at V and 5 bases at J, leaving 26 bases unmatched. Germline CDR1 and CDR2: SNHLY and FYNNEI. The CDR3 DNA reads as TGTGCCAGCAAAAGAGGTTACACAGGGGCCATGCATGGCAGGGACAATGAGCAGTTCTTC. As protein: CASKRGYTGAMHGRDNEQFF.

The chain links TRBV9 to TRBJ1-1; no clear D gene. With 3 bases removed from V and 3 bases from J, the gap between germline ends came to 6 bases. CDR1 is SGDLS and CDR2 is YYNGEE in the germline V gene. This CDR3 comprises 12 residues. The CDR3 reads CASSAGHTEAFF. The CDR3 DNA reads TGTGCCAGCAGCGCCGGGCACACTGAAGCTTTCTTT.

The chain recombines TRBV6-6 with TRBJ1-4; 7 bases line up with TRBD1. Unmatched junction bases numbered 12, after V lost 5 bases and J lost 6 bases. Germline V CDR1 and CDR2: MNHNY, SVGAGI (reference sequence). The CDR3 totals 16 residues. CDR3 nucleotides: TGTGCCAGCAGTCCCCTCCGAGGGGGCGAAGATGAAAAACTGTTTTTT. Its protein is CASSPLRGGEDEKLFF.

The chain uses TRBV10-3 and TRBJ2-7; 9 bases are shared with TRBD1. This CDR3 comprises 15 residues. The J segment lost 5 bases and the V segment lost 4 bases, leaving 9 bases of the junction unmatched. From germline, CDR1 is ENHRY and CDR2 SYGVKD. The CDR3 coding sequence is TGTGCCATCAGTGGGCCCCGGACAGGGGAACACGAGCAGTACTTC. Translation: CAISGPRTGEHEQYF.

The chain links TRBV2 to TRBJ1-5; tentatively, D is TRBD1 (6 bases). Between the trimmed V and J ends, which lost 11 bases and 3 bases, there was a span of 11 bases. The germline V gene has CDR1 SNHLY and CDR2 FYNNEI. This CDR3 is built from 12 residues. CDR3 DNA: TGTGCCGGATCAGGGGACAATCAGCCCCAGCATTTT. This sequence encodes CAGSGDNQPQHF.

CDR3 in amino acids: CASSASGTGGFSPLHF. The CDR3 bases are TGTGCCAGCAGTGCATCCGGGACAGGGGGGTTTTCACCCCTCCACTTT. The rearrangement uses TRBV25-1 and TRBJ1-6; TRBD1 matches at 11 bases. CDR3 length: 16 residues. V was clipped by 4 bases and J by 9 bases; unmatched bases: 8. Germline loops: CDR1 MGHDK, CDR2 SYGVNS.

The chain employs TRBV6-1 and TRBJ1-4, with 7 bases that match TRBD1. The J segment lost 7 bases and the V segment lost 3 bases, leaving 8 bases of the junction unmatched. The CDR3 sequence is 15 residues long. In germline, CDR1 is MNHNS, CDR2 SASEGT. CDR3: CASSDRQGNFEKLFF. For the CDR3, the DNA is TGTGCCAGCAGTGACCGACAGGGAAATTTTGAAAAACTGTTTTTT.

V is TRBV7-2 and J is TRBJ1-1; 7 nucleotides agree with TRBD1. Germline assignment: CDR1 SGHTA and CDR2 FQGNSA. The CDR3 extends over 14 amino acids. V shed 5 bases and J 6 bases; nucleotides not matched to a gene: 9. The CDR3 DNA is TGTGCCAGCAGCCCGTGGACAGGTCGCCCTGAAGCTTTCTTT. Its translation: CASSPWTGRPEAFF.

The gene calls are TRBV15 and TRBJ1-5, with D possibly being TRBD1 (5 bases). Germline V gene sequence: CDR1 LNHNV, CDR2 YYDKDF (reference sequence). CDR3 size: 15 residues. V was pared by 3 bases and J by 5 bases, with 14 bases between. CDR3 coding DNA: TGTGCCACCAGCAGCGGGGAAGGGGACGATCAGCCCCAGCATTTT. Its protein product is CATSSGEGDDQPQHF.

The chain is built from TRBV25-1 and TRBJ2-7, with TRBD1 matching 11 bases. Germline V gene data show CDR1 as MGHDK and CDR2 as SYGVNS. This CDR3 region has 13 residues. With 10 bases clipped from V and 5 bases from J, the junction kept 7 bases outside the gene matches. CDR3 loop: CANKDRGLNEQYF. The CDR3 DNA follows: TGTGCCAACAAGGACAGGGGGCTGAACGAGCAGTACTTC.

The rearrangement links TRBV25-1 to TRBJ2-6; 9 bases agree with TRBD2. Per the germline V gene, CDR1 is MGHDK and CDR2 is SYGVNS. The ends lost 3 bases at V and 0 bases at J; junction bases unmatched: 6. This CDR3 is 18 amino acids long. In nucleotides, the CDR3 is TGTGCCAGCAGTGAGGATCTAGCGGGACTCTCTGGGGCCAACGTCCTGACTTTC. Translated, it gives CASSEDLAGLSGANVLTF.

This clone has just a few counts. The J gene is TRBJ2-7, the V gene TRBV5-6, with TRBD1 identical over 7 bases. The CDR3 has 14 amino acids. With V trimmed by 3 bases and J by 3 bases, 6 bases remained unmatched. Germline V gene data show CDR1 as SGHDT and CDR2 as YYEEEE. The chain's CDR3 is CASSWGDRVYEQYF. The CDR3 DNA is TGTGCCAGCAGCTGGGGTGACAGGGTCTACGAGCAGTACTTC.

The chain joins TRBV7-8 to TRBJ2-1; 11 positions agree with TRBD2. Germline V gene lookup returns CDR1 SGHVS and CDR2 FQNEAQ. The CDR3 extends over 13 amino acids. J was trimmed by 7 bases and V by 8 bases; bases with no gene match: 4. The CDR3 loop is CASVRLAGNEQFF. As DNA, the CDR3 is TGTGCCAGCGTCAGACTAGCGGGGAATGAGCAGTTCTTC.

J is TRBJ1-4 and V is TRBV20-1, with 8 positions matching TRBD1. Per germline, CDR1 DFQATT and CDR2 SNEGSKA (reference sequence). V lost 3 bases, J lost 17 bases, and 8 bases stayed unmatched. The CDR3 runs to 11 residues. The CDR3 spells CSARRDRNPFF. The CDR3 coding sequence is TGCAGTGCTAGGCGGGACAGGAATCCTTTTTTT.

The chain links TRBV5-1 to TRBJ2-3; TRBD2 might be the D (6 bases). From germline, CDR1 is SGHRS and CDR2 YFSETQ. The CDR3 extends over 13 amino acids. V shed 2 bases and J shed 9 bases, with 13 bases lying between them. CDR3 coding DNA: TGCGCCAGCAGCTTCGGGGAGGAAAACACGCAGTATTTT. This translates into CASSFGEENTQYF.

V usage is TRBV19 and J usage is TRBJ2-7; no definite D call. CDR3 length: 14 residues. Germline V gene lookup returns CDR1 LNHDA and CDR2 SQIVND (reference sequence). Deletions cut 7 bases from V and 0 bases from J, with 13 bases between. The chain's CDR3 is CASTPQAASYEQYF. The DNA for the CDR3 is TGTGCCAGTACCCCCCAGGCCGCCTCCTACGAGCAGTACTTC.

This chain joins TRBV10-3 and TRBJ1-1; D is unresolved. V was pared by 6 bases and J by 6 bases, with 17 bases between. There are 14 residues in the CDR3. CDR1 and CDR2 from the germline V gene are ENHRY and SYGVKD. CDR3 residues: CAISRDALNAEAFF. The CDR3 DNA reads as TGTGCCATCAGCCGCGATGCCCTTAACGCTGAAGCTTTCTTT.